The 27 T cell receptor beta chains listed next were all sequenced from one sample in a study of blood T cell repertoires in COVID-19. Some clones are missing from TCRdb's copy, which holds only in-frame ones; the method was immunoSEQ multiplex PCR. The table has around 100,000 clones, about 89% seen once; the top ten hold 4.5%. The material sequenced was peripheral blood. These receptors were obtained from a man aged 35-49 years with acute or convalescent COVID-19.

CDR3 sequence (DNA): TGTGCCTGGAGCGACAGCAGGGGGGTCCAGCCCCAGCATTTT. Its translation: CAWSDSRGVQPQHF. This chain joins TRBV30 and TRBJ1-5, with 7 bases fitting TRBD1. J lost 7 bases, V lost 3 bases, and 9 bases had no gene match. The CDR3 is 14 residues long. Looked up from germline, CDR1 is GTSNPN and CDR2 is SVGIG (reference sequence).

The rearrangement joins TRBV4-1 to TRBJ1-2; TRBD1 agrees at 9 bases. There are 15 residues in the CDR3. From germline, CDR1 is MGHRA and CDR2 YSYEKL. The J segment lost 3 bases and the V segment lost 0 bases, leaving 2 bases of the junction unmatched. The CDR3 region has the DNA TGCGCCAGCAGCCAAGAAGGACAGGGGCACTATGGCTACACCTTC. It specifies CASSQEGQGHYGYTF.

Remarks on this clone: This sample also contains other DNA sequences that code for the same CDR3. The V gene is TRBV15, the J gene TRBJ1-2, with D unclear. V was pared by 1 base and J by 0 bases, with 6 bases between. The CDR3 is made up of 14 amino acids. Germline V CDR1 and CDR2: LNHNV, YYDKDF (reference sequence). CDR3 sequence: CATSRGGANYGYTF. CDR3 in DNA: TGTGCCACCAGCAGAGGAGGAGCTAACTATGGCTACACCTTC.

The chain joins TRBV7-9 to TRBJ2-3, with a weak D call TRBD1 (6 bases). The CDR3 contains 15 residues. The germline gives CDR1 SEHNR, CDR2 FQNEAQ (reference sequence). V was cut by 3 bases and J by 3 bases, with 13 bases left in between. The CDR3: CASSFPGDRTDTQYF. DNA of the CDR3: TGTGCCAGCAGCTTCCCAGGGGATCGGACAGATACGCAGTATTTT.

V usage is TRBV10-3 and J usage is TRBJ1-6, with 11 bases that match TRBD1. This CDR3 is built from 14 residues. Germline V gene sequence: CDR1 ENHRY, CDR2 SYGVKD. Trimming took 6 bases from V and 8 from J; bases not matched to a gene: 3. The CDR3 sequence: CAISQGQGDSPLHF. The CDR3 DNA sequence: TGTGCCATCAGCCAGGGACAGGGGGATTCACCCCTCCACTTT.

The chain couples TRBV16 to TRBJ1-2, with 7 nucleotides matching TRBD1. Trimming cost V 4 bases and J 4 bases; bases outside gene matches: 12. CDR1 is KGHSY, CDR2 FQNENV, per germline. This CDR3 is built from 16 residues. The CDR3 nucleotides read TGTGCCAGCAGCCCTTCGGGGAGACAGGGCGGCTATGGCTACACCTTC. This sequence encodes CASSPSGRQGGYGYTF.

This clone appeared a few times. CDR3 coding DNA: TGTGCCAGTAGTTTGGGTACAGGGGATGGCTACACCTTC. Protein sequence: CASSLGTGDGYTF. V gene TRBV19 combines with J gene TRBJ1-2, with 7 bases that match TRBD1. J lost 6 bases, V lost 5 bases, and 6 bases had no gene match. CDR3 length: 13 amino acids. Germline V gene sequence: CDR1 LNHDA, CDR2 SQIVND (reference sequence). Filled out from reference TRBV19 and TRBJ1-2, the complete variable domain reads DGGITQSPKYLFRKEGQNVTLSCEQNLNHDAMYWYRQDPGQGLRLIYYSQIVNDFQKGDIAEGYSVSREKKESFPLTVTSAQKNPTAFYLCASSLGTGDGYTFGSGTRLTVV.

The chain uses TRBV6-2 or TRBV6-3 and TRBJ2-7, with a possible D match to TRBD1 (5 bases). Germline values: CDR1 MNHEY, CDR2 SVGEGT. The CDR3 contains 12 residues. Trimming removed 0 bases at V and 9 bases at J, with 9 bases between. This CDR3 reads CASSYSTDRQYF. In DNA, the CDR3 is TGTGCCAGCAGTTACTCGACCGACAGGCAGTACTTC.

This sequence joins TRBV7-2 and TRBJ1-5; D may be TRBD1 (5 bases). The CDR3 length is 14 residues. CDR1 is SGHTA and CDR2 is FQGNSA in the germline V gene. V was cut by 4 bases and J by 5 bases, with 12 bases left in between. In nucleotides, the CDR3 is TGTGCCAGCAGCTCGCAGGGTTTTGATCAGCCCCAGCATTTT. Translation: CASSSQGFDQPQHF.

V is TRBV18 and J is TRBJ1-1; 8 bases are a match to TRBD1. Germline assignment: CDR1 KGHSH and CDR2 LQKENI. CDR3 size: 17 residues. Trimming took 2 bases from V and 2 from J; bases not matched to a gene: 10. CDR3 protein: CASSPGAGGMGNTEAFF. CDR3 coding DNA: TGTGCCAGCTCACCAGGGGCAGGGGGCATGGGAAACACTGAAGCTTTCTTT. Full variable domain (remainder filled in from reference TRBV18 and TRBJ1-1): NAGVMQNPRHLVRRRGQEARLRCSPMKGHSHVYWYRQLPEEGLKFMVYLQKENIIDESGMPKERFSAEFPKEGPSILRIQQVVRGDSAAYFCASSPGAGGMGNTEAFFGQGTRLTVV.

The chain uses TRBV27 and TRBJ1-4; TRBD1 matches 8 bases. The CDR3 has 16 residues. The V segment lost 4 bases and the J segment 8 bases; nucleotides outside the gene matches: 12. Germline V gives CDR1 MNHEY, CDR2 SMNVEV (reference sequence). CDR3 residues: CASSSLGQGRGEKLFF. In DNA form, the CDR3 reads TGTGCCAGCAGTTCCCTCGGACAGGGCAGGGGGGAAAAACTGTTTTTT.

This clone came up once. The CDR3 here is CASSIERDRGRGELFF. The CDR3 DNA follows: TGTGCCAGTAGTATAGAACGGGACAGGGGGCGCGGGGAGCTGTTTTTT. The chain joins TRBV19 to TRBJ2-2; 12 nucleotides match TRBD1. The CDR3 is 16 amino acids. Trimming at V came to 0 bases and at J to 7 bases, leaving 3 bases not matched to a gene. Germline V CDR1 and CDR2: LNHDA, SQIVND (reference sequence).

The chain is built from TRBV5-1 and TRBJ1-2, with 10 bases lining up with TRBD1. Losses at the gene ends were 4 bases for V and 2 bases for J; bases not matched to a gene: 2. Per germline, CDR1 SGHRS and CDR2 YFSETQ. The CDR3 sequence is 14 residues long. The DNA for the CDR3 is TGCGCCAGCAGCCAGGGACAGGGGAACTATGGCTACACCTTC. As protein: CASSQGQGNYGYTF. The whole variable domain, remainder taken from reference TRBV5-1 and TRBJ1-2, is KAGVTQTPRYLIKTRGQQVTLSCSPISGHRSVSWYQQTPGQGLQFLFEYFSETQRNKGNFPGRFSGRQFSNSRSEMNVSTLELGDSALYLCASSQGQGNYGYTFGSGTRLTVV.

The CDR3 region has the DNA TGTGCCAGCAGCAAGACAGGGTCGGATGGCTACACCTTC. It specifies CASSKTGSDGYTF. This chain joins TRBV6-5 and TRBJ1-2; 7 nucleotides agree with TRBD1. The V segment lost 6 bases and the J segment 6 bases; nucleotides outside the gene matches: 7. The CDR3 has 13 residues. CDR1 and CDR2 from the germline V gene are MNHEY and SVGAGI.

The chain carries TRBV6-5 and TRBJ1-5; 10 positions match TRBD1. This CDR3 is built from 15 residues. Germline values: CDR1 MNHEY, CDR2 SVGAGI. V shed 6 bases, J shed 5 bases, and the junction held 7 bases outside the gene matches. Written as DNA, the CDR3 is TGTGCCAGCAGAAGGGACAGGGGCCTCGATCAGCCCCAGCATTTT. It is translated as CASRRDRGLDQPQHF.

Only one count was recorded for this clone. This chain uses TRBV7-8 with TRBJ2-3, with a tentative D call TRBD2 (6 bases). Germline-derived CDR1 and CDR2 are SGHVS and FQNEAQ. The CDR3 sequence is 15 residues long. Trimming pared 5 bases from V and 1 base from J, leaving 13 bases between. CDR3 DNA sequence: TGTGCCAGCAGCCCGCCGACGGGGGGCACAGATACGCAGTATTTT. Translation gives CASSPPTGGTDTQYF.

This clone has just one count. In DNA, the CDR3 is TGTGCCAGCAGCTTGACAGGACTACGAAACACCATATATTTT. It translates to CASSLTGLRNTIYF. This chain connects TRBV5-4 to TRBJ1-3; perhaps TRBD1 as D (5 bases). This CDR3 is 14 amino acids long. Germline assignment: CDR1 SGHNT and CDR2 YYREEE (reference sequence). V gave up 1 base and J gave up 5 bases, with 10 bases separating them.

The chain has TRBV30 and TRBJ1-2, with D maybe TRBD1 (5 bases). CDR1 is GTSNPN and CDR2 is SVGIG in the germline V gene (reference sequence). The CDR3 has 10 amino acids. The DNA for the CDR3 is TGTGCTATTAAGGGGTATGGCTACACCTTC. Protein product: CAIKGYGYTF.

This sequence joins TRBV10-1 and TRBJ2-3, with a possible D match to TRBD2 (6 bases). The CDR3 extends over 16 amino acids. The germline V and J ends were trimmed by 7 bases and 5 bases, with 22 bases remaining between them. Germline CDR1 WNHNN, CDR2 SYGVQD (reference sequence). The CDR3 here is CASTPSGTPARDTQYF. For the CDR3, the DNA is TGCGCCAGCACCCCGTCCGGGACTCCGGCCAGAGATACGCAGTATTTT.

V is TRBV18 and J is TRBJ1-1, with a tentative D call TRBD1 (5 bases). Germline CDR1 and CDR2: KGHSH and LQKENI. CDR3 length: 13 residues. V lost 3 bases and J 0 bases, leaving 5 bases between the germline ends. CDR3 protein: CASSPTVNTEAFF. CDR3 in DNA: TGTGCCAGCTCACCGACAGTGAACACTGAAGCTTTCTTT.

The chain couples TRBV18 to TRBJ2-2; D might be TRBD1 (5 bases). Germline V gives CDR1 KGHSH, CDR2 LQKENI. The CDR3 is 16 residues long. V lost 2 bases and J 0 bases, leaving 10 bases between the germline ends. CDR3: CASSPVTASNTGELFF. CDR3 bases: TGTGCCAGCTCACCAGTGACAGCTTCGAACACCGGGGAGCTGTTTTTT.

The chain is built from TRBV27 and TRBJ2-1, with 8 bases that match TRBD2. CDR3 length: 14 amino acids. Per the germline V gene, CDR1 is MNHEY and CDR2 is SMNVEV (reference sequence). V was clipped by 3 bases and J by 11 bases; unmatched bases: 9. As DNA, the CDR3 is TGTGCCAGCAGTTTTGCTAGCGGGCTAGCTAAGCAGTTCTTC. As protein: CASSFASGLAKQFF.

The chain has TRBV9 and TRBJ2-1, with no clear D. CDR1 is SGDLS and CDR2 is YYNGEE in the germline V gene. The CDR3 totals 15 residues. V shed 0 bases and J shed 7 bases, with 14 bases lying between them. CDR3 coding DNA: TGTGCCAGCAGCGTAGCCGTGGGCCTATCGAATGAGCAGTTCTTC. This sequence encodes CASSVAVGLSNEQFF.

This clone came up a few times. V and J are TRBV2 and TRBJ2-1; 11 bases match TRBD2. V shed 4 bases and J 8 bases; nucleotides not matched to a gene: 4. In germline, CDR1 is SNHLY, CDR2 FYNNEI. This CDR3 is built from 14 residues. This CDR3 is CASSVTSGSHEQFF. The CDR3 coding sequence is TGTGCCAGCAGTGTTACTAGCGGGAGTCATGAGCAGTTCTTC.

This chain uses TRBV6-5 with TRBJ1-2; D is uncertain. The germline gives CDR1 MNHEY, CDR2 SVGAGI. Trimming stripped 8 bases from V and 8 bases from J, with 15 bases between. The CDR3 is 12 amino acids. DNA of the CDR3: TGTGCCAGCTGGGGTAGGGAGATGGGCTACACCTTC. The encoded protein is CASWGREMGYTF.

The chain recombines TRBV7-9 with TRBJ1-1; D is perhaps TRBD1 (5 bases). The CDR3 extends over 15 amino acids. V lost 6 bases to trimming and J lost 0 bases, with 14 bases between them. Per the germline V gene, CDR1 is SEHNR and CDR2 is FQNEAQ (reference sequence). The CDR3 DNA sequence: TGTGCCAGCAGACAAGGGGCGACCATGAACACTGAAGCTTTCTTT. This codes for CASRQGATMNTEAFF.

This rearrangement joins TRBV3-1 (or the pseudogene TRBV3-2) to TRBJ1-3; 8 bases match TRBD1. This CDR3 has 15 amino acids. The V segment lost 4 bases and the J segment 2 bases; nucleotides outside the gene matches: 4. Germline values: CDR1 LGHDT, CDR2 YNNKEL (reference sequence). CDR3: CASSLTGGTGNTIYF. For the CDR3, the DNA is TGTGCCAGCAGCCTTACAGGGGGGACTGGAAACACCATATATTTT.